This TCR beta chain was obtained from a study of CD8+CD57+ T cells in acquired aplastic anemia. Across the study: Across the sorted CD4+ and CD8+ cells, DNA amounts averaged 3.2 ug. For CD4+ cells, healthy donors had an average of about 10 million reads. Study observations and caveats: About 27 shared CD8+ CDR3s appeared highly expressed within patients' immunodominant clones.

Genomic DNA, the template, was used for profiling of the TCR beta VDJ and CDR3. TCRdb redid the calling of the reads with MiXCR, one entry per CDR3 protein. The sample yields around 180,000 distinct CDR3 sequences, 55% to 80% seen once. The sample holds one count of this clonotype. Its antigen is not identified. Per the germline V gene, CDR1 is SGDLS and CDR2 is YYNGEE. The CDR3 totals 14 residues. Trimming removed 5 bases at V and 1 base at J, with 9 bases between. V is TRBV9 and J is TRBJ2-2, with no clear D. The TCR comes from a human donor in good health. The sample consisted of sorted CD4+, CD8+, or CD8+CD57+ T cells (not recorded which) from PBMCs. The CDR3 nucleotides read TGTGCCAGCAGTTCTCCTCAGAACACCGGGGAGCTGTTTTTT. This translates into CASSSPQNTGELFF.